This TCR beta chain comes out of a study of beta chain features in type 1 diabetes. With 5 bases removed from V and 9 bases from J, the gap between germline ends came to 11 bases. CDR1 is LNHDA, CDR2 SQIVND, per germline (reference sequence). The CDR3 runs to 13 residues. The sequenced template was cDNA made from the entire isolated RNA. Sequencing used immunoSEQ multiplex PCR; TCRdb keeps in-frame clones, though not all of them. The profile shows 300,000 to 450,000 clones, 10% to 15% of them singletons. Each of the CD4+ naive, central memory, regulatory and stem cell-like memory populations was sorted via CD45RO/CCR7/CD25/CD127/CD95/CD27.

The genes are TRBV19 and TRBJ1-6, with D hard to call. Sequencing was performed on naive CD4+ T cells from blood. This TCR derives from a man aged 18 to 29 in good health. For the CDR3, the DNA is TGTGCCAGTAGTCCCGAGATATTTTCACCCCTCCACTTT. Its protein is CASSPEIFSPLHF.